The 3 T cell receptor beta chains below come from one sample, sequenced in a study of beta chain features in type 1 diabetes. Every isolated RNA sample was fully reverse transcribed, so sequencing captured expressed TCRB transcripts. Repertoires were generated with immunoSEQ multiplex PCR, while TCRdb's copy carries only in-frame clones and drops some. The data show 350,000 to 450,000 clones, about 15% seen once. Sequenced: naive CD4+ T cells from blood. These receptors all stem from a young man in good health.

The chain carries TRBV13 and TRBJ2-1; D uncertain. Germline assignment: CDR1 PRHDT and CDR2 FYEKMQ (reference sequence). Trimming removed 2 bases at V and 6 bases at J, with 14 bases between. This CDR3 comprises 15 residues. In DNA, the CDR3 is TGTGCCAGCAGCTTACAGCCCTCCAATCCCAATGAGCAGTTCTTC. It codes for CASSLQPSNPNEQFF.

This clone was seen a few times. DNA for the CDR3: TGCAGCGTTGCGGTGAGGGATACGCAGTATTTT. Protein: CSVAVRDTQYF. The chain links TRBV29-1 to TRBJ2-3; D gene ambiguous. The germline gives CDR1 SQVTM, CDR2 ANQGSEA. The V end lost 4 bases, the J end lost 6 bases, and 8 bases lay between the germline ends. The CDR3 is 11 residues long.

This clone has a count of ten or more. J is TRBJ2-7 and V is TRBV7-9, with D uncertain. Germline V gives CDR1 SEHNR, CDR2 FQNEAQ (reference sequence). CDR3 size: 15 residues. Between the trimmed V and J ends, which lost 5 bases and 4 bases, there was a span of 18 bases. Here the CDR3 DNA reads TGTGCCAGCAGCCCCGCGGTGGGCCTGTTATACGAGCAGTACGTC. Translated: CASSPAVGLLYEQYV.